What follows are 19 T cell receptor beta chains derived from one specimen sequenced in a study of blood T cell repertoires in COVID-19. The assay was immunoSEQ multiplex PCR, and TCRdb's table has in-frame clones only and misses some. The data hold around 460,000 clones, with about 90% observed a single time. Sequencing was carried out using peripheral blood. The receptors stem from a man aged 18 to 29 with COVID-19, enrolled during active disease.

V gene TRBV10-3 combines with J gene TRBJ1-5, with 9 bases fitting TRBD1. The CDR3 length is 14 residues. The J segment lost 6 bases and the V segment lost 3 bases, leaving 3 bases of the junction unmatched. Germline CDR1 and CDR2: ENHRY and SYGVKD. In DNA form, the CDR3 reads TGTGCCATCAGTGATGGACAGGGGCTTCAGCCCCAGCATTTT. Its protein is CAISDGQGLQPQHF.

V is TRBV6-1 and J is TRBJ2-7; no clear D. The CDR3 is 13 amino acids. The germline CDR1 and CDR2 sequences are MNHNS and SASEGT. V was pared by 2 bases and J by 4 bases, with 9 bases between. CDR3 sequence: CASSERNSYEQYF. CDR3 sequence (DNA): TGTGCCAGCAGTGAACGTAACAGTTACGAGCAGTACTTC.

The V call is TRBV19, the J call TRBJ2-3; 7 bases match TRBD2. With V trimmed by 6 bases and J by 5 bases, 5 bases remained unmatched. The CDR3 length is 13 residues. Germline assignment: CDR1 LNHDA and CDR2 SQIVND (reference sequence). In DNA, the CDR3 is TGTGCCAGTAGAACCCCTAGCGGAGATACGCAGTATTTT. This codes for CASRTPSGDTQYF. Full variable domain (remainder filled in from reference TRBV19 and TRBJ2-3): DGGITQSPKYLFRKEGQNVTLSCEQNLNHDAMYWYRQDPGQGLRLIYYSQIVNDFQKGDIAEGYSVSREKKESFPLTVTSAQKNPTAFYLCASRTPSGDTQYFGPGTRLTVL.

This clone was recorded a few times. Here the CDR3 reads CASSPASGRAYEQYF. CDR3 bases: TGTGCCAGCAGCCCCGCTAGCGGGAGGGCCTACGAGCAGTACTTC. The rearrangement links TRBV7-9 to TRBJ2-7; TRBD2 aligns across 12 bases. V shed 5 bases and J 2 bases; nucleotides not matched to a gene: 4. The CDR3 loop spans 15 amino acids. The germline V gene encodes CDR1 SEHNR and CDR2 FQNEAQ (reference sequence). The whole variable domain, remainder taken from reference TRBV7-9 and TRBJ2-7, is DTGVSQNPRHKITKRGQNVTFRCDPISEHNRLYWYRQTLGQGPEFLTYFQNEAQLEKSRLLSDRFSAERPKGSFSTLEIQRTEQGDSAMYLCASSPASGRAYEQYFGPGTRLTVT.

CDR3 protein: CASRPRAGSTWDEQFF. The CDR3 DNA is TGTGCCAGCAGACCCAGGGCCGGCTCGACGTGGGATGAGCAGTTCTTC. The V gene is TRBV3-1 (or the pseudogene TRBV3-2), the J gene TRBJ2-1; D possibly corresponds to TRBD1 (5 bases). V was pared by 6 bases and J by 8 bases, with 23 bases between. From germline, CDR1 is LGHDT and CDR2 YNNKEL (reference sequence). The CDR3 spans 16 residues.

CDR3 coding DNA: TGTGCCAGCAGCTCCGCTATTAGCGGAACGAACACCGGGGAGCTGTTTTTT. This gives the protein CASSSAISGTNTGELFF. The chain recombines TRBV7-9 with TRBJ2-2; tentative D call: TRBD2 (6 bases). Germline assignment: CDR1 SEHNR and CDR2 FQNEAQ (reference sequence). Trimming stripped 4 bases from V and 0 bases from J, with 15 bases between. This CDR3 is built from 17 residues.

The CDR3 DNA reads TGTGCCAGCAGCCTACCCGGAGAGACCCAGTACTTC. This encodes CASSLPGETQYF. This rearrangement joins TRBV9 to TRBJ2-5; D gene uncertain. Trimming removed 4 bases from V and 4 bases from J, with 8 bases in between. Germline CDR1 and CDR2: SGDLS and YYNGEE. The CDR3 sequence is 12 residues long.

The chain has TRBV24-1 and TRBJ1-1; a possible D gene is TRBD1 (5 bases). The germline CDR1 and CDR2 sequences are KGHDR and SFDVKD. V was trimmed by 5 bases and J by 7 bases, leaving 10 bases between them. CDR3 length equals 12 residues. CDR3 residues: CATSGGRNEAFF. The CDR3 DNA reads as TGTGCCACCAGTGGGGGCCGGAATGAAGCTTTCTTT.

This clone is a singleton in its sample. This sequence joins TRBV5-4 and TRBJ2-3, with a tentative D call TRBD2 (6 bases). From germline, CDR1 is SGHNT and CDR2 YYREEE (reference sequence). This CDR3 has 15 amino acids. V was clipped by 4 bases and J by 0 bases, with 12 bases between them. The CDR3 protein is CASSPGVSSTDTQYF. The CDR3 nucleotides are TGTGCCAGCAGCCCGGGGGTCTCTAGCACAGATACGCAGTATTTT.

The chain carries TRBV27 and TRBJ2-5, with a possible D match to TRBD1 (6 bases). Looked up from germline, CDR1 is MNHEY and CDR2 is SMNVEV (reference sequence). The CDR3 has 15 amino acids. The germline V and J ends were trimmed by 4 bases and 3 bases, with 15 bases remaining between them. CDR3 in amino acids: CASSSLTGLKETQYF. The CDR3 DNA follows: TGTGCCAGCAGTTCCCTGACAGGTTTGAAAGAGACCCAGTACTTC.

As to this clone: This sample includes further DNA sequences coding for the same CDR3. This sequence joins TRBV3-1 (or the pseudogene TRBV3-2) and TRBJ2-5; 9 bases are a match to TRBD1. Germline V lookup: CDR1 LGHDT, CDR2 YNNKEL (reference sequence). The CDR3 spans 14 residues. Trimming removed 3 bases from V and 3 bases from J; junction bases left unmatched: 2. The CDR3 region is CASSQRTGEETQYF. The CDR3 coding sequence is TGTGCCAGCAGCCAGCGGACAGGGGAAGAGACCCAGTACTTC.

This clone has just one count. The chain joins TRBV5-6 to TRBJ2-5; possibly TRBD1 for D (5 bases). CDR1 is SGHDT, CDR2 YYEEEE, per germline. This CDR3 region has 14 residues. V lost 0 bases, J lost 7 bases, and 13 bases lay in between. Here the CDR3 DNA reads TGTGCCAGCAGCTTGGGAGGACACCCCGGGACCCAGTACTTC. It encodes CASSLGGHPGTQYF.

This rearrangement joins TRBV11-3 to TRBJ1-1, with a tentative D call TRBD1 (5 bases). This CDR3 has 17 residues. Trimming took 1 base from V and 9 from J, leaving 24 bases between them. Germline V gene sequence: CDR1 SGHNT, CDR2 YENEEA. CDR3 sequence: CASSLGLTLGPPDQAFF. Written as DNA, the CDR3 is TGTGCCAGCAGCTTAGGGCTCACGCTGGGGCCGCCAGACCAAGCTTTCTTT.

This clone has just one count. The rearrangement uses TRBV6-1 and TRBJ2-1; tentative D call: TRBD1 (6 bases). The V end was cut by 2 bases, the J end by 4 bases, with 12 bases between. Germline CDR1 and CDR2: MNHNS and SASEGT. The CDR3 loop spans 15 amino acids. CDR3 DNA sequence: TGTGCCAGCAGTGAAAGGGGGACGGCTTACAATGAGCAGTTCTTC. Protein: CASSERGTAYNEQFF.

The gene calls are TRBV5-1 and TRBJ1-1; D gene uncertain. This CDR3 is 16 amino acids long. The ends were cut back, 2 bases at V and 1 base at J, with 15 bases in the middle. The germline gives CDR1 SGHRS, CDR2 YFSETQ. The CDR3 reads CASSFSGNSGNTEAFF. The DNA of the CDR3 is TGCGCCAGCAGCTTTTCGGGGAATAGCGGGAACACTGAAGCTTTCTTT.

The chain joins TRBV7-9 to TRBJ2-7; D is possibly TRBD1 (5 bases). The CDR3 length is 13 residues. Germline CDR1 and CDR2: SEHNR and FQNEAQ (reference sequence). Trimming cost V 2 bases and J 4 bases, with 9 bases left between them. This CDR3 is CASSLSGQYEQYF. The DNA for the CDR3 is TGTGCCAGCAGCTTATCAGGGCAGTACGAGCAGTACTTC.

V usage is TRBV2 and J usage is TRBJ1-2; 7 bases are shared with TRBD1. The ends lost 4 bases at V and 4 bases at J; junction bases unmatched: 18. This CDR3 spans 18 amino acids. Germline CDR1 reads SNHLY; CDR2 reads FYNNEI. As DNA, the CDR3 is TGTGCCAGCAGTGCTCGGTTACTACTCGGGACAGAGGTCTATGGCTACACCTTC. It encodes CASSARLLLGTEVYGYTF.

The rearrangement uses TRBV3-1 (or the pseudogene TRBV3-2) and TRBJ2-2; 8 bases align to TRBD2. This CDR3 comprises 13 residues. The V gene end was trimmed by 4 bases and the J gene end by 11 bases; junction bases not matched to a gene: 6. Per the germline V gene, CDR1 is LGHDT and CDR2 is YNNKEL (reference sequence). The CDR3 sequence is CASSRGLAGELFF. In DNA form, the CDR3 reads TGTGCCAGCAGCCGAGGACTAGCAGGCGAGCTGTTTTTT.

The chain uses TRBV9 and TRBJ1-1; 8 positions match TRBD1. The ends lost 0 bases at V and 5 bases at J; junction bases unmatched: 0. Per germline, CDR1 SGDLS and CDR2 YYNGEE. The CDR3 length is 13 residues. The CDR3 protein is CASSVGDRTEAFF. DNA for the CDR3: TGTGCCAGCAGCGTAGGGGACAGGACTGAAGCTTTCTTT.